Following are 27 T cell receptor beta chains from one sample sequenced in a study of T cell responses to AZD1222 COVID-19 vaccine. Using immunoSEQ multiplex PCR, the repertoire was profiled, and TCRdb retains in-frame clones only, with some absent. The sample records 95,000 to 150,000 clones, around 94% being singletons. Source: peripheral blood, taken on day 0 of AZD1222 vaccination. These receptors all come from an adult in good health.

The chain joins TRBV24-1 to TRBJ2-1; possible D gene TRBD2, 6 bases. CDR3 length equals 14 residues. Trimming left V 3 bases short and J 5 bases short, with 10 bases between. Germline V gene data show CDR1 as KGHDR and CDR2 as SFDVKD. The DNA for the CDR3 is TGTGCCACCAGTGATGGGTGGAGGGACAATGAGCAGTTCTTC. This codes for CATSDGWRDNEQFF.

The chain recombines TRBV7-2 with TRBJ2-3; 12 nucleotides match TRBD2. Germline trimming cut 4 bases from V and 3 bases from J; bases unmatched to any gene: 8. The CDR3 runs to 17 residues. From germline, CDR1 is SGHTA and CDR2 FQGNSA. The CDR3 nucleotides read TGTGCCAGCAGCTGGCTAGCGGGAGGGTCTGGGACAGATACGCAGTATTTT. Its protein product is CASSWLAGGSGTDTQYF.

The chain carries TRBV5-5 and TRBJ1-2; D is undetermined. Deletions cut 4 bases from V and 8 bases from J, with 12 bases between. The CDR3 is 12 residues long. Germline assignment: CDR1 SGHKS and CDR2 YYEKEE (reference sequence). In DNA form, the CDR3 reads TGTGCCAGCAGCGCCACTGATTACGGCTACACCTTC. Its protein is CASSATDYGYTF.

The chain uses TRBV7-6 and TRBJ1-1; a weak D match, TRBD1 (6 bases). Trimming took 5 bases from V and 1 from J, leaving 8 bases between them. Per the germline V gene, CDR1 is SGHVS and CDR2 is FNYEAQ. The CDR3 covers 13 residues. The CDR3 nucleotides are TGTGCCAGCAGCGAGGGACAGAACACTGAAGCTTTCTTT. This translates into CASSEGQNTEAFF.

CDR3 bases: TGTGCCAGCAGTTTATGGGGGGGGAACACTGAAGCTTTCTTT. This codes for CASSLWGGNTEAFF. The chain has TRBV27 and TRBJ1-1; TRBD1 might be the D (5 bases). The CDR3 contains 14 residues. V was shortened by 1 base and J by 1 base, with 7 bases between the two germline ends. CDR1 is MNHEY and CDR2 is SMNVEV in the germline V gene (reference sequence).

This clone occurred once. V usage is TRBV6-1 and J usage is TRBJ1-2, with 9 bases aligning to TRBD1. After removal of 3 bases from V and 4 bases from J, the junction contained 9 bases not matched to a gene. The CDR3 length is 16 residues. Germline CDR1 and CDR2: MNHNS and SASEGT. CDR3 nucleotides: TGTGCCAGCAGTGACCCTGGACAGGGGAGCCCCTATGGCTACACCTTC. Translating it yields CASSDPGQGSPYGYTF.

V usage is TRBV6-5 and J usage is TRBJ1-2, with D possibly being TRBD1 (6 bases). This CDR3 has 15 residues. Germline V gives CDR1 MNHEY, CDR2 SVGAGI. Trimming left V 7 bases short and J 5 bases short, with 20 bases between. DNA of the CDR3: TGTGCCAGCAAGCGCGACGAACGGGGGCCTTATGGCTACACCTTC. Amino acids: CASKRDERGPYGYTF.

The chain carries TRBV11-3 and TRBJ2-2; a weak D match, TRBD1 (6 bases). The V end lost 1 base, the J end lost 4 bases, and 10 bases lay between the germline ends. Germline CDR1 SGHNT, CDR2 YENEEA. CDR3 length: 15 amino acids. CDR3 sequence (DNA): TGTGCCAGCAGCTTAGGGACAGCTACCACCGGGGAGCTGTTTTTT. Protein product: CASSLGTATTGELFF.

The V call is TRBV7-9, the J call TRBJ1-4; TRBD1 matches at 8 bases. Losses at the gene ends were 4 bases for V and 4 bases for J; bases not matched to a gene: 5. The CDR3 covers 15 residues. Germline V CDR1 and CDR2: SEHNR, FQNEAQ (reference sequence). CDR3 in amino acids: CASSSLTGVNEKLFF. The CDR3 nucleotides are TGTGCCAGCAGCTCCTTGACAGGGGTTAATGAAAAACTGTTTTTT.

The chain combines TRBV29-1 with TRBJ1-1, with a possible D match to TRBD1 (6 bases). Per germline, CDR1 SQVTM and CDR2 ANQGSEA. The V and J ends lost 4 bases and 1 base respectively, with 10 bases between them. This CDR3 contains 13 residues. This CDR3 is CSVGGGPNTEAFF. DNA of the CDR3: TGCAGCGTTGGAGGGGGGCCGAACACTGAAGCTTTCTTT.

This chain's CDR3 is CATRWGADSNQPQHF. Here the CDR3 DNA reads TGTGCCACCCGATGGGGGGCAGATAGCAATCAGCCCCAGCATTTT. The chain is built from TRBV10-3 and TRBJ1-5, with TRBD1 as a possible D gene (6 bases). CDR3 length equals 15 residues. The germline gives CDR1 ENHRY, CDR2 SYGVKD. The V end lost 10 bases, the J end lost 0 bases, and 16 bases lay between the germline ends.

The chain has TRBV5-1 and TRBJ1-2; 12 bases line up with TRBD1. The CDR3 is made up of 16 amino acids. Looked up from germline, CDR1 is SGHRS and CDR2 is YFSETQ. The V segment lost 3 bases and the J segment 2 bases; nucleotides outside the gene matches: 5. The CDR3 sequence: CASSWGQGAMNYGYTF. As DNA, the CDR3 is TGCGCCAGCAGCTGGGGACAGGGGGCCATGAACTATGGCTACACCTTC.

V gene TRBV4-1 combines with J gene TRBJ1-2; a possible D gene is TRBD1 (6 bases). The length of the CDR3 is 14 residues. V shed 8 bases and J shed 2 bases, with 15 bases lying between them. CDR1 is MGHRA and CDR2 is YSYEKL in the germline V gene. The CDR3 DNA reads TGCGCCAGCGGAACAGGGCAACTAAACTATGGCTACACCTTC. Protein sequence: CASGTGQLNYGYTF.

In DNA form, the CDR3 reads TGTGCCAGTAGTATGGGACGCCGGCCTTCACCCCTCCACTTT. Encoded protein: CASSMGRRPSPLHF. The chain employs TRBV19 and TRBJ1-6, with a tentative D call TRBD1 (5 bases). Germline lookup yields CDR1 LNHDA and CDR2 SQIVND (reference sequence). V lost 3 bases and J lost 9, with 12 bases in between. There are 14 residues in the CDR3.

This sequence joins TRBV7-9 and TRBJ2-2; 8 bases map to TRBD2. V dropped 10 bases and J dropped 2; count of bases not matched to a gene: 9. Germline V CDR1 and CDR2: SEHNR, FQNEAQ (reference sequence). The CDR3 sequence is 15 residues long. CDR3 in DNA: TGTGCCACCCAAATTAGCGGGATAAACACCGGGGAGCTGTTTTTT. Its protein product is CATQISGINTGELFF.

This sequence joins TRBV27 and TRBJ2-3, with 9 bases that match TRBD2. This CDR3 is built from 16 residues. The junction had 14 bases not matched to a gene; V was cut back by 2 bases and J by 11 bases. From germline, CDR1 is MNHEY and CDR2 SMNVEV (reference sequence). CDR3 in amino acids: CASSLTRLAGVRGQYF. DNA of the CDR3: TGTGCCAGCAGTTTAACGAGGTTAGCGGGGGTCCGGGGGCAGTATTTT.

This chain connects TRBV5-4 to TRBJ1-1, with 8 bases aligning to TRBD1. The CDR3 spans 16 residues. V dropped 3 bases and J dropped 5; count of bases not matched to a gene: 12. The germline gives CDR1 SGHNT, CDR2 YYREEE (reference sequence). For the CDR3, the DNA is TGTGCCAGCAGCTCTGACACAGGGGGGTGGAGAACTGAAGCTTTCTTT. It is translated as CASSSDTGGWRTEAFF.

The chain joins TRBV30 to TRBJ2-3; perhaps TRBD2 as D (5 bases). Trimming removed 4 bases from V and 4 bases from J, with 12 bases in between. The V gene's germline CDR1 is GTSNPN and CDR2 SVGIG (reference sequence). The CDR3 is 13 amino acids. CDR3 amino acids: CAWNAGLADTQYF. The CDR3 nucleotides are TGTGCCTGGAATGCGGGCCTAGCAGATACGCAGTATTTT.

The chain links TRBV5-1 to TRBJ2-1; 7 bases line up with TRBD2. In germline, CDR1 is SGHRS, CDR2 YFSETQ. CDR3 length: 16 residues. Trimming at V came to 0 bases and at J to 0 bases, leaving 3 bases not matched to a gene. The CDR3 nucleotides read TGCGCCAGCAGCTTGGGTGGCGGGAGCTCCTACAATGAGCAGTTCTTC. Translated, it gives CASSLGGGSSYNEQFF.

CDR3 region: CASSYRRGSGELFF. In nucleotides, the CDR3 is TGTGCCAGCAGTTACCGGAGGGGTTCCGGGGAGCTGTTTTTT. The chain couples TRBV6-5 to TRBJ2-2, with D possibly TRBD2 on 6 matching bases. The CDR3 is made up of 14 amino acids. Per germline, CDR1 MNHEY and CDR2 SVGAGI. Trimming cost V 2 bases and J 6 bases, with 10 bases left between them.

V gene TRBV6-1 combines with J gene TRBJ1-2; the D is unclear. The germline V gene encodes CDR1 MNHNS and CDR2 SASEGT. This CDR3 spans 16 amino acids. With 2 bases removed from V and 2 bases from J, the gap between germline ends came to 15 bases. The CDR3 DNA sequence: TGTGCCAGCAGTGAATCAGTTAACAGCGGGAACTATGGCTACACCTTC. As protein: CASSESVNSGNYGYTF.

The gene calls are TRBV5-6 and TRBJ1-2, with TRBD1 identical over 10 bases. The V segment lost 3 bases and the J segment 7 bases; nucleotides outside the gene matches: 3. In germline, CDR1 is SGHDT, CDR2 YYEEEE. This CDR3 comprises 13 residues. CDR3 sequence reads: CASSSTGGGGYTF. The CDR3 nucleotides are TGTGCCAGCAGCTCGACAGGGGGCGGTGGCTACACCTTC.

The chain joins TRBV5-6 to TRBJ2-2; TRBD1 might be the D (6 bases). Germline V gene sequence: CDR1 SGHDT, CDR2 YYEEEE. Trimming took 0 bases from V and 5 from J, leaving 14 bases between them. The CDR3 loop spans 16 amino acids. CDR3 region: CASSLVQDRSTGELFF. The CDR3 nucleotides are TGTGCCAGCAGCTTGGTGCAAGACAGGAGTACCGGGGAGCTGTTTTTT. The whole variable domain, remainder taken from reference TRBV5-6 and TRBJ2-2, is DAGVTQSPTHLIKTRGQQVTLRCSPKSGHDTVSWYQQALGQGPQFIFQYYEEEERQRGNFPDRFSGHQFPNYSSELNVNALLLGDSALYLCASSLVQDRSTGELFFGEGSRLTVL.

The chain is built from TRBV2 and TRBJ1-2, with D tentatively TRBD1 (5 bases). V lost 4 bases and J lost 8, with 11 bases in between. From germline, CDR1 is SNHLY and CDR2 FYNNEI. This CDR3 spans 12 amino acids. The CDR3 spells CASSVEWGGYTF. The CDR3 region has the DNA TGTGCCAGCAGTGTGGAGTGGGGCGGCTACACCTTC.

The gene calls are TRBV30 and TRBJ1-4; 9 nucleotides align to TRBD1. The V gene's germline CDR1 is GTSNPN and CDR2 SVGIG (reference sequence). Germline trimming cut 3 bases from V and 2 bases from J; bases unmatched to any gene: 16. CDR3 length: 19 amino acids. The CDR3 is CAWSPGTDRGRRTNEKLFF. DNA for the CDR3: TGTGCCTGGAGCCCGGGGACGGACAGGGGTAGGAGGACTAATGAAAAACTGTTTTTT.

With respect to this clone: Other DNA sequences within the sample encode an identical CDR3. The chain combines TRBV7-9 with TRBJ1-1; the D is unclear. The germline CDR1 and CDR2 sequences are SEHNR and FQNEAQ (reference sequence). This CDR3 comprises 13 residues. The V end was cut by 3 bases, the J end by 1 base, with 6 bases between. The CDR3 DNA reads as TGTGCCAGCAGCTTTGGAGAGAACACTGAAGCTTTCTTT. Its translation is CASSFGENTEAFF.

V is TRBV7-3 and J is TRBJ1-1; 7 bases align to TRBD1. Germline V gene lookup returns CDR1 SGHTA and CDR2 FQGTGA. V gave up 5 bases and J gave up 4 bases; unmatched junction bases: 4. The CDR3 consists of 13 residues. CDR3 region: CASSATGRTEAFF. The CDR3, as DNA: TGTGCCAGCAGCGCGACAGGGCGCACTGAAGCTTTCTTT.